Shown below are 26 T cell receptor beta chains from a single sample sequenced in a study of cytotoxic CD8 clonotypes in ibrutinib-treated CLL. The data were produced by immunoSEQ multiplex PCR, yet TCRdb's version contains in-frame clones alone and is incomplete. The table records roughly 220,000 clones, more than 70% of them present only once. The source material was PBMCs, sampled after 12 months of ibrutinib treatment. Receptors originate from a human donor with chronic lymphocytic leukemia.

The chain links TRBV19 to TRBJ2-7; possible D gene TRBD1, 6 bases. Trimming took off 6 bases at V and 6 bases at J, with 12 bases between the two ends. The germline V gene encodes CDR1 LNHDA and CDR2 SQIVND (reference sequence). This CDR3 has 12 amino acids. The DNA for the CDR3 is TGTGCCAGTAGCCCATGGGGGCGCGAGCAGTACTTC. It yields the protein CASSPWGREQYF.

This clone has a single count. The chain links TRBV27 to TRBJ1-3; D unresolved. The CDR3 sequence is 16 residues long. Deletions cut 3 bases from V and 0 bases from J, with 12 bases between. Per germline, CDR1 MNHEY and CDR2 SMNVEV (reference sequence). CDR3 loop: CASSFSAWGSGNTIYF. CDR3 bases: TGTGCCAGCAGTTTTTCTGCTTGGGGCTCTGGAAACACCATATATTTT.

V and J are TRBV9 and TRBJ2-5; TRBD1 or TRBD2 may be the D gene (6 bases each). Germline values: CDR1 SGDLS, CDR2 YYNGEE. V lost 0 bases, J lost 1 base, and 10 bases lay in between. This CDR3 comprises 15 residues. This CDR3 is CASSVGGRGQETQYF. The CDR3 bases are TGTGCCAGCAGCGTAGGGGGGCGGGGCCAAGAGACCCAGTACTTC.

This chain uses TRBV5-1 with TRBJ1-4; D gene ambiguous. Between the trimmed V and J ends, which lost 1 base and 4 bases, there was a span of 11 bases. Germline-derived CDR1 and CDR2 are SGHRS and YFSETQ. The CDR3 runs 15 residues. CDR3 in DNA: TGCGCCAGCAGCTTGCGGGCGGTAAATAATGAAAAACTGTTTTTT. Translation: CASSLRAVNNEKLFF.

This clone was recorded a few times. The sample has other DNA sequences that encode this CDR3 too. The genes are TRBV4-1 and TRBJ2-2; 8 bases line up with TRBD1. Germline V gene sequence: CDR1 MGHRA, CDR2 YSYEKL. The CDR3 is made up of 14 amino acids. Trimming at V came to 4 bases and at J to 7 bases, leaving 5 bases not matched to a gene. The CDR3 protein is CASSPGQGYGELFF. The CDR3 DNA follows: TGCGCCAGCAGCCCAGGACAGGGTTACGGGGAGCTGTTTTTT.

The chain recombines TRBV15 with TRBJ1-1; D perhaps matches TRBD1 (6 bases). Germline V CDR1 and CDR2: LNHNV, YYDKDF (reference sequence). V lost 8 bases and J 4 bases, leaving 14 bases between the germline ends. The CDR3 loop spans 13 amino acids. The CDR3 DNA reads TGTGCCACCGGTACAGGGTGGCTCACTGAAGCTTTCTTT. As protein: CATGTGWLTEAFF.

The V call is TRBV5-1, the J call TRBJ1-5; D is unresolved. The CDR3 extends over 16 amino acids. CDR1 SGHRS and CDR2 YFSETQ come from the germline V gene. V dropped 0 bases and J dropped 7 bases, with 17 bases sitting between them. The CDR3 DNA reads TGCGCCAGCAGCTTGGCCGGGGTGCTGTGGGTCCAGCCCCAGCATTTT. Translation: CASSLAGVLWVQPQHF. Combining the CDR3 with reference TRBV5-1 and TRBJ1-5 gives the whole variable domain KAGVTQTPRYLIKTRGQQVTLSCSPISGHRSVSWYQQTPGQGLQFLFEYFSETQRNKGNFPGRFSGRQFSNSRSEMNVSTLELGDSALYLCASSLAGVLWVQPQHFGDGTRLSIL.

This chain connects TRBV5-1 to TRBJ2-2; possible D gene TRBD2, 5 bases. The germline gives CDR1 SGHRS, CDR2 YFSETQ. The CDR3 spans 14 residues. Trimming pared 2 bases from V and 4 bases from J, leaving 9 bases between. The CDR3 region is CASSFGEPTGELFF. In DNA form, the CDR3 reads TGCGCCAGCAGCTTCGGGGAACCCACCGGGGAGCTGTTTTTT.

The chain carries TRBV7-8 and TRBJ2-7; 7 bases are a match to TRBD2. The length of the CDR3 is 16 residues. Germline trimming cut 5 bases from V and 6 bases from J; bases unmatched to any gene: 16. Germline-derived CDR1 and CDR2 are SGHVS and FQNEAQ. CDR3 sequence (DNA): TGTGCCAGCAGCCCGTCCGGGGGGAGGCCCTCCGGCGAGCAGTACTTC. Protein: CASSPSGGRPSGEQYF.

This chain connects TRBV6-5 to TRBJ1-4; the D gene is possibly TRBD1 (6 bases). Germline V gives CDR1 MNHEY, CDR2 SVGAGI. Trimming took 6 bases from V and 0 from J, leaving 11 bases between them. The CDR3 covers 15 residues. CDR3 loop: CASRDGQTTNEKLFF. The CDR3 bases are TGTGCCAGCAGGGACGGACAGACAACTAATGAAAAACTGTTTTTT.

This chain joins TRBV11-1 and TRBJ2-5, with D tentatively TRBD1 or TRBD2 (5 bases each). Germline CDR1 SGHAT, CDR2 FQDESV (reference sequence). The CDR3 is made up of 15 amino acids. The V end lost 2 bases, the J end lost 5 bases, and 15 bases lay between the germline ends. CDR3 DNA: TGTGCCAGCAGCTTAATAAGGGCCCGGGGCGAGACCCAGTACTTC. It is translated as CASSLIRARGETQYF.

In the case of this clone: Other DNA sequences in this specimen translate into the identical CDR3. The rearrangement uses TRBV6-4 and TRBJ2-3; weak D call: TRBD2 (5 bases). V gave up 0 bases and J gave up 0 bases, with 7 bases separating them. Germline V CDR1 and CDR2: MRHNA, SNTAGT. The CDR3 is 15 residues long. CDR3 sequence: CASSDSAGSTDTQYF. CDR3 DNA: TGTGCCAGCAGTGACTCCGCGGGTAGCACAGATACGCAGTATTTT.

V usage is TRBV9 and J usage is TRBJ2-3; D is possibly TRBD2 (6 bases). The germline CDR1 and CDR2 sequences are SGDLS and YYNGEE. Trimming cost V 3 bases and J 3 bases, with 14 bases left between them. The CDR3 extends over 15 amino acids. The CDR3 sequence: CASSEAGGRTDTQYF. Here the CDR3 DNA reads TGTGCCAGCAGCGAGGCGGGTGGGAGGACAGATACGCAGTATTTT. The full variable domain, its missing parts supplied by reference TRBV9 and TRBJ2-3, is DSGVTQTPKHLITATGQRVTLRCSPRSGDLSVYWYQQSLDQGLQFLIQYYNGEERAKGNILERFSAQQFPDLHSELNLSSLELGDSALYFCASSEAGGRTDTQYFGPGTRLTVL.

The CDR3 reads CASSQAAGAGNQPQHF. The DNA of the CDR3 is TGCGCCAGCAGCCAAGCAGCAGGGGCCGGCAATCAGCCCCAGCATTTT. The V gene is TRBV4-1, the J gene TRBJ1-5, with D perhaps TRBD1 (6 bases). Germline loops: CDR1 MGHRA, CDR2 YSYEKL. Trimming left V 1 base short and J 2 bases short, with 12 bases between. CDR3 length: 16 residues.

The chain is built from TRBV7-3 and TRBJ2-7; 7 nucleotides align to TRBD1. Germline CDR1 reads SGHTA; CDR2 reads FQGTGA. V shed 2 bases, J shed 3 bases, and the junction held 7 bases outside the gene matches. There are 15 residues in the CDR3. This CDR3 reads CASSLAGTVSYEQYF. CDR3 DNA sequence: TGTGCCAGCAGCTTAGCCGGGACAGTGAGCTACGAGCAGTACTTC.

This clone appeared a few times. This CDR3 reads CASSFGGLRNQPQHF. In DNA, the CDR3 is TGCGCCAGCAGCTTCGGGGGGCTGCGCAATCAGCCCCAGCATTTT. The V gene is TRBV5-1, the J gene TRBJ1-5, with a tentative D call TRBD1 (6 bases). V was clipped by 2 bases and J by 2 bases, with 11 bases between them. The CDR3 is 15 amino acids. CDR1 SGHRS and CDR2 YFSETQ come from the germline V gene.

This clone was seen only once. V and J are TRBV18 and TRBJ1-1; no definite D call. V was trimmed by 2 bases and J by 3 bases, leaving 7 bases between them. Germline V gene data show CDR1 as KGHSH and CDR2 as LQKENI. This CDR3 comprises 13 residues. The CDR3 DNA is TGTGCCAGCTCACCAGGGATGGACACTGAAGCTTTCTTT. Encoded protein: CASSPGMDTEAFF.

The table lists this clone with a few counts. The rearrangement joins TRBV15 to TRBJ2-3; weak D call: TRBD1 (5 bases). The germline gives CDR1 LNHNV, CDR2 YYDKDF (reference sequence). V lost 4 bases and J 2 bases, leaving 13 bases between the germline ends. The CDR3 has 15 amino acids. CDR3 nucleotides: TGTGCCACCAGCAAAGGGGCGGACGACACAGATACGCAGTATTTT. Translation: CATSKGADDTDTQYF.

This clone showed up just once. V is TRBV19 and J is TRBJ2-7, with TRBD2 identical over 9 bases. This CDR3 is built from 14 residues. The germline CDR1 and CDR2 sequences are LNHDA and SQIVND (reference sequence). V lost 4 bases and J lost 3; bases outside the gene matches: 4. CDR3 DNA: TGTGCCAGTAGTAGCGGGGGGGTCTACTACGAGCAGTACTTC. Its translation is CASSSGGVYYEQYF.

The genes are TRBV4-1 and TRBJ1-4; weak D call: TRBD1 (5 bases). The CDR3 runs 15 residues. Germline values: CDR1 MGHRA, CDR2 YSYEKL. V dropped 1 base and J dropped 7 bases, with 13 bases sitting between them. The CDR3 region has the DNA TGCGCCAGCAGCCAAGGAGAGGGGCTGAGTGAAAAACTGTTTTTT. Encoded protein: CASSQGEGLSEKLFF.

The chain has TRBV29-1 and TRBJ2-1; no firm D call. The CDR3 extends over 13 amino acids. Germline V lookup: CDR1 SQVTM, CDR2 ANQGSEA. Between the trimmed V and J ends, which lost 2 bases and 7 bases, there was a span of 12 bases. CDR3 protein: CSVERQLLNEQFF. Here the CDR3 DNA reads TGCAGCGTTGAACGGCAGCTCCTTAATGAGCAGTTCTTC.

The chain links TRBV6-5 to TRBJ2-5; no reliable D call. The CDR3 is made up of 14 amino acids. Germline-derived CDR1 and CDR2 are MNHEY and SVGAGI. The V end lost 2 bases, the J end lost 1 base, and 8 bases lay between the germline ends. DNA of the CDR3: TGTGCCAGCAGTTACACGGGTCCCCAAGAGACCCAGTACTTC. It codes for CASSYTGPQETQYF.

This chain connects TRBV6-5 to TRBJ2-3, with TRBD1 matching 8 bases. V was clipped by 7 bases and J by 3 bases; unmatched bases: 6. The germline V gene has CDR1 MNHEY and CDR2 SVGAGI. The CDR3 is 14 residues long. In DNA form, the CDR3 reads TGTGCCAGCACCCGGACAGGGAGGACAGATACGCAGTATTTT. It specifies CASTRTGRTDTQYF.

This clone was recorded only once. The chain has TRBV11-2 and TRBJ1-2; no clear D. The length of the CDR3 is 12 residues. Germline-derived CDR1 and CDR2 are SGHAT and FQNNGV. The germline V and J ends were trimmed by 1 base and 8 bases, with 8 bases remaining between them. The CDR3 loop is CASSLGVRGYTF. In DNA, the CDR3 is TGTGCCAGCAGCTTAGGGGTTAGGGGCTACACCTTC.

The chain recombines TRBV23-1 with TRBJ1-4, with no clear D. TRBV23-1 is flagged as an ORF with uncertain function. The CDR3 has 12 amino acids. V lost 0 bases to trimming and J lost 14 bases, with 10 bases between them. The CDR3 DNA is TGCGCCAGCAGTCAATCTTCCAGCATGCTGTTTTTT. Protein sequence: CASSQSSSMLFF.

This chain connects TRBV10-3 to TRBJ2-6, with a possible D match to TRBD1 (7 bases). Trimming removed 4 bases at V and 3 bases at J, with 25 bases between. The germline V gene has CDR1 ENHRY and CDR2 SYGVKD. This CDR3 is built from 20 residues. The CDR3 is CAISGDLLRQGSFGANVLTF. The CDR3 nucleotides read TGTGCCATCAGTGGGGACTTGCTAAGACAGGGCTCTTTTGGGGCCAACGTCCTGACTTTC.